What follows describes a single T cell receptor beta chain. Its antigen is not yet known. Base quality data are lacking; no much larger clone is found one base away. The data belong to a study of radiotherapy plus CTLA-4 blockade in lung cancer (dated by TCRdb to between 2018 and 2020). The study in broad terms: Objective responses were observed in about a sixth of enrolled patients, and disease control was achieved in around 30%.

What the study reported, not specific to this receptor: The strongest predictors of response were reported to be early dynamic shifts in blood T cell clones along with a rise in serum interferon-beta following radiation. TCR clones derived from tumors expanded in peripheral blood after treatment with radiotherapy and ipilimumab.

The library was prepared using the immunoSEQ multiplex PCR assay. Entries here come from immuneACCESS through TCRdb and include only in-frame sequences with V and J called. Some clones fail to appear in such tables; in the studies checked, an unresolved V gene covers under half of the shortfall, and the cause of the remainder is unknown. The sample data list 50,000 or so clones, and 70% to 90% of these were observed just once. Together, the top ten hold 7.8% of the sample. The germline V gene encodes CDR1 SGHNT and CDR2 YYREEE (reference sequence). The CDR3, cysteine through phenylalanine, is 14 amino acids long. Only the CDR3 DNA is retained, 42 bases long and in frame from the first base. Clipping removes 4 bases from V and 6 bases from J, with 8 as the unmatched junction base count. In this study, focal radiation therapy paired with CTLA-4 blockade (ipilimumab) was tested in patients who had chemo-refractory metastatic non-small-cell lung cancer.

The receptor chain draws on TRBV5-4 and TRBJ2-3; 7 bases in the junction line up with TRBD2. Sequencing used peripheral blood, obtained from a patient treated with radiotherapy plus ipilimumab. This TCR came from a human donor with non-small cell lung cancer whose response to radiotherapy plus ipilimumab could not be evaluated. The CDR3 region: CASSPRGGRDTQYF. The base sequence is TGTGCCAGCAGCCCGCGGGGAGGGCGGGATACGCAGTATTTT.